The 10 T cell receptor beta chains reported below all come from one sample, sequenced in a study of cytomegalovirus exposure and HLA in healthy donors. 13 Jbeta primers and 60 Vbeta primers were used for the PCR. Sequenced by immunoSEQ multiplex PCR; TCRdb stores in-frame clones only, minus some. The sample records more than 130,000 clones, about 82% being singletons. The sample consisted of PBMCs. Receptors originate from a man under 40 in good health and CMV-seronegative.

CDR3 residues: CASSESGLAGGTPHEQFF. CDR3 DNA sequence: TGCGCCAGCAGTGAGTCGGGACTAGCGGGGGGTACCCCCCATGAGCAGTTCTTC. The chain has TRBV10-1 and TRBJ2-1; 15 nucleotides agree with TRBD2. The J segment lost 8 bases and the V segment lost 0 bases, leaving 8 bases of the junction unmatched. Germline lookup yields CDR1 WNHNN and CDR2 SYGVQD (reference sequence). The CDR3 sequence is 18 residues long.

The chain combines TRBV28 with TRBJ1-2, with D possibly being TRBD1 (6 bases). Germline-derived CDR1 and CDR2 are MDHEN and SYDVKM. The CDR3 is made up of 14 amino acids. Trimming pared 3 bases from V and 0 bases from J, leaving 8 bases between. CDR3 sequence (DNA): TGTGCCAGCAGTTTCTACAGGGCTAACTATGGCTACACCTTC. Translation: CASSFYRANYGYTF.

The J gene is TRBJ2-3, the V gene TRBV5-1; D not certain. Trimming took off 0 bases at V and 1 base at J, with 3 bases between the two ends. From germline, CDR1 is SGHRS and CDR2 YFSETQ. The CDR3 sequence is 13 residues long. CDR3 coding DNA: TGCGCCAGCAGCTTGGGGCGCACAGATACGCAGTATTTT. Translated: CASSLGRTDTQYF.

The V gene is TRBV6-5, the J gene TRBJ1-4; perhaps TRBD1 as D (5 bases). This CDR3 is built from 13 residues. The V and J ends lost 10 bases and 13 bases respectively, with 22 bases between them. The germline V gene has CDR1 MNHEY and CDR2 SVGAGI. In nucleotides, the CDR3 is TGTGCCACCGAATGGCGACAGTCGGTAGGACTGTTTTTT. This codes for CATEWRQSVGLFF.

The chain is built from TRBV5-1 and TRBJ1-2; D is perhaps TRBD1 (5 bases). Germline lookup yields CDR1 SGHRS and CDR2 YFSETQ. Trimming left V 0 bases short and J 2 bases short, with 11 bases between. The CDR3 is made up of 15 amino acids. CDR3 loop: CASSLDGGDNYGYTF. The CDR3 region has the DNA TGCGCCAGCAGCTTGGATGGAGGGGACAACTATGGCTACACCTTC.

Comment on this clone: One base away lies a much larger clone, so this may be a sequencing read error. Here the CDR3 DNA reads TGTGCCAGCAGCTTAAGCGGGAGCACAGATACGCAGTATTTT. It codes for CASSLSGSTDTQYF. The chain employs TRBV7-9 and TRBJ2-3, with a tentative D call TRBD2 (6 bases). This CDR3 is 14 amino acids long. The germline V and J ends were trimmed by 2 bases and 0 bases, with 6 bases remaining between them. From germline, CDR1 is SEHNR and CDR2 FQNEAQ (reference sequence).

The chain couples TRBV18 to TRBJ2-3; 7 bases match TRBD2. The CDR3 extends over 14 amino acids. V lost 3 bases and J lost 8; bases outside the gene matches: 8. From germline, CDR1 is KGHSH and CDR2 LQKENI. The CDR3 region has the DNA TGTGCCAGCTCACCCGGACGGGAGCGGGGTACGCAGTATTTT. This sequence encodes CASSPGRERGTQYF.

This chain connects TRBV6-6 to TRBJ2-7; maybe TRBD1 (6 bases). Deletions cut 8 bases from V and 5 bases from J, with 16 bases between. The CDR3 is made up of 13 amino acids. Germline-derived CDR1 and CDR2 are MNHNY and SVGAGI (reference sequence). The CDR3 DNA follows: TGTGCCAGCGCGCCAGGGGCCCCCCACGAGCAGTACTTC. This translates into CASAPGAPHEQYF.

This chain connects TRBV2 to TRBJ2-2; possibly TRBD2 for D (5 bases). V was trimmed by 7 bases and J by 0 bases, leaving 21 bases between them. Germline-derived CDR1 and CDR2 are SNHLY and FYNNEI. This CDR3 is 18 amino acids long. The DNA of the CDR3 is TGTGCCAGCATAAATCGGGGAGAAAATACGACGAACACCGGGGAGCTGTTTTTT. The encoded protein is CASINRGENTTNTGELFF.

As DNA, the CDR3 is TGTGCCAGCAGCGAGGGGACAGGGAATCAGCCCCAGCATTTT. Translating it yields CASSEGTGNQPQHF. The chain recombines TRBV7-6 with TRBJ1-5; TRBD1 matches at 9 bases. Germline-derived CDR1 and CDR2 are SGHVS and FNYEAQ. With 5 bases clipped from V and 4 bases from J, the junction kept 3 bases outside the gene matches. This CDR3 contains 14 residues.